This T cell receptor (beta chain) is from a study of cytomegalovirus exposure and HLA in healthy donors. This PCR relied on a set of 60 Vbeta primers and 13 Jbeta primers. The method was immunoSEQ multiplex PCR; TCRdb's version includes in-frame clones alone and lacks a portion of them. The sample holds more than 95,000 clones; roughly a tenth are singletons and the top ten take roughly 4.6%. Germline CDR1 SNHLY, CDR2 FYNNEI. This CDR3 region has 14 residues. V was pared by 3 bases and J by 5 bases, with 10 bases between. This clone was counted a few times. The source of this sequence is a woman between 18 and 29 years old in good health and CMV-seropositive. The chain joins TRBV2 to TRBJ2-2, with D perhaps TRBD1 (5 bases). Sample: PBMCs. CDR3 bases: TGTGCCAGCAGTGAGACAGCCGTGACCGGGGAGCTGTTTTTT. The encoded protein is CASSETAVTGELFF.